This is a list of T cell receptor beta chains from one sample in a study of PD-1 blockade in classical Hodgkin lymphoma. Clones were read by immunoSEQ multiplex PCR, and TCRdb kept only the in-frame ones, dropping some. The sample carries about 9,300 clones, about 91% recorded once. The specimen was CD8+ T cells from blood. These receptors originate from a human donor with classical Hodgkin lymphoma. Both conserved end residues are part of each CDR3. D genes are given only for firm matches. The listing skips clone size in some rows; elsewhere it reads once, few, many or a size class.

V gene	D gene	clone size	J gene	CDR3 protein	CDR3 DNA
TRBV4-1	NA	NA	TRBJ1-1	CASSQVGGKTEAFF	TGCGCCAGCAGCCAAGTTGGGGGCAAAACTGAAGCTTTCTTT
TRBV29-1	NA	once	TRBJ1-1	CSVFVDGLNTEAFF	TGCAGCGTTTTCGTAGACGGGTTAAACACTGAAGCTTTCTTT
TRBV19	TRBD1	NA	TRBJ1-1	CASNARDRDEAFF	TGTGCCAGTAATGCACGGGACAGAGATGAAGCTTTCTTT
TRBV2	NA	NA	TRBJ1-5	CASSYNSRPQHF	TGTGCCAGCAGTTACAACAGCCGGCCCCAGCATTTT
TRBV4-3	NA	NA	TRBJ1-2	CASSQELDITNYGHTF	TGCGCCAGCAGCCAAGAATTAGACATAACTAACTATGGCCACACCTTC
TRBV6-4	NA	NA	TRBJ2-1	CASSATAEGNEQFF	TGTGCCAGCAGTGCTACAGCCGAAGGTAATGAGCAGTTCTTC
TRBV5-4	TRBD1	NA	TRBJ1-3	CASSFDRGGNTIYF	TGTGCCAGCAGCTTCGACAGGGGTGGAAACACCATATATTTT
TRBV5-1	NA	NA	TRBJ1-2	CASRTIIGQIYGYTF	TGCGCCAGCAGGACTATAATAGGACAGATCTATGGCTACACCTTC
TRBV7-9	NA	NA	TRBJ2-3	CASSLYTDTQYF	TGTGCCAGCAGCTTGTATACCGATACGCAGTATTTT
TRBV29-1	TRBD2	NA	TRBJ2-2	CSAGGLADAGELFF	TGCAGCGCCGGCGGTCTAGCGGATGCCGGGGAGCTGTTTTTT
TRBV27	NA	NA	TRBJ2-2	CASSLNTGELFF	TGTGCCAGCAGTTTAAATACCGGGGAGCTGTTTTTT
TRBV7-2	NA	NA	TRBJ2-5	CASSPDLKGETQYF	TGTGCCAGCAGCCCCGACTTGAAAGGAGAGACCCAGTACTTC
TRBV11-2	NA	NA	TRBJ2-7	CASRAYFQGSLDEQYF	TGTGCCAGCAGAGCTTACTTCCAGGGAAGTCTCGACGAGCAGTACTTC
TRBV19	NA	NA	TRBJ2-1	CASSIGPQGYEQFF	TGTGCCAGTAGTATCGGGCCGCAGGGATATGAGCAGTTCTTC
TRBV11-2	NA	NA	TRBJ2-7	CASTPTLGEQYF	TGTGCCAGCACCCCAACCCTGGGGGAGCAGTACTTC
TRBV18	NA	NA	TRBJ1-1	CASSPVRVQGQYMNTEAFF	TGTGCCAGCTCACCTGTGAGAGTACAGGGTCAATATATGAACACTGAAGCTTTCTTT
TRBV28	TRBD2	NA	TRBJ2-7	CASSLLAGSSYEQYF	TGTGCCAGCAGCCTCCTAGCGGGATCCTCCTACGAGCAGTACTTC
TRBV28	TRBD2	NA	TRBJ2-7	CASSSSQRESPYEQYF	TGTGCCAGCAGTTCCTCACAGCGGGAGTCCCCCTACGAGCAGTACTTC
TRBV5-5	TRBD1	NA	TRBJ1-2	CASSGDSDYGYTF	TGTGCCAGCAGCGGGGACAGTGATTATGGCTACACCTTC
TRBV19	NA	NA	TRBJ1-2	CASSGDYGYTF	TGTGCCAGTAGTGGGGACTATGGCTACACCTTC
TRBV10-2	NA	NA	TRBJ2-1	CASSGTNDNEQFF	TGCGCCAGCAGTGGGACTAACGATAATGAGCAGTTCTTC
TRBV4-1	NA	NA	TRBJ2-7	CASSQERGGYEQYF	TGCGCCAGCAGCCAAGAGCGAGGGGGCTACGAGCAGTACTTC
TRBV4-1	TRBD2	NA	TRBJ2-7	CASSQRGGLEQYF	TGCGCCAGCAGCCAGAGGGGAGGGCTCGAGCAGTACTTC
TRBV7-9	TRBD2	NA	TRBJ2-1	CASSSLAGDQFF	TGTGCCAGCAGCTCGCTAGCGGGAGATCAGTTCTTC
TRBV5-3	TRBD2	NA	TRBJ2-2	CARSRELAGARTGELFF	TGTGCCAGAAGCCGTGAGCTAGCGGGGGCTCGCACCGGGGAGCTGTTTTTT
TRBV4-1	NA	NA	TRBJ1-2	CASSQAETSPGGYTF	TGCGCCAGCAGCCAAGCTGAGACTTCGCCGGGTGGCTACACCTTC
TRBV2	TRBD2	NA	TRBJ2-5	CASSEVLAGYF	TGTGCCAGCAGTGAAGTACTAGCGGGGTACTTC
TRBV4-1	NA	NA	TRBJ1-1	CASSQGAGWDTEAFF	TGCGCCAGCAGCCAGGGAGCGGGGTGGGACACTGAAGCTTTCTTT
TRBV7-9	NA	NA	TRBJ1-5	CASSLWDSGTNQPQHF	TGTGCCAGCAGCTTATGGGATTCAGGGACTAATCAGCCCCAGCATTTT
TRBV2	NA	NA	TRBJ2-6	CASSDRPTSSGANVLTF	TGTGCCAGCAGTGATCGCCCCACCAGCTCTGGGGCCAACGTCCTGACTTTC
TRBV13	TRBD2	NA	TRBJ2-3	CASSPAGLASSDTQYF	TGTGCCAGCAGCCCCGCCGGACTAGCTTCGTCAGATACGCAGTATTTT
TRBV2	TRBD1	NA	TRBJ2-7	CASRDRDRVPYEQYF	TGTGCCAGCAGAGACCGGGACAGAGTCCCCTACGAGCAGTACTTC
TRBV19	NA	NA	TRBJ1-1	CASISTPDRGTEAFF	TGTGCCAGTATTTCTACCCCGGACCGAGGGACTGAAGCTTTCTTT
TRBV7-9	NA	NA	TRBJ1-1	CASRDGSHTEAFF	TGTGCCAGCAGGGACGGTTCGCACACTGAAGCTTTCTTT
TRBV4-3	NA	NA	TRBJ1-1	CASSQERNTEAFF	TGCGCCAGCAGCCAAGAGAGGAACACTGAAGCTTTCTTT
TRBV19	TRBD1	NA	TRBJ1-1	CASSPRPLSHTGGAFF	TGTGCCAGTTCGCCTCGTCCTTTGTCCCATACAGGGGGAGCTTTCTTT
TRBV4-3	NA	NA	TRBJ1-1	CASSQDGGRKNTEAFF	TGCGCCAGCAGCCAAGACGGGGGACGGAAGAACACTGAAGCTTTCTTT
TRBV27	NA	once	TRBJ2-7	CATLPGQGSSYEQYF	TGTGCCACCTTACCCGGGCAGGGGAGCTCCTACGAGCAGTACTTC
TRBV21-1	NA	NA	TRBJ2-5	CASSKHRGLRETQYF	TGTGCCAGCAGCAAACACCGGGGATTGCGGGAGACCCAGTACTTC
TRBV7-7	NA	NA	TRBJ2-5	CASSLGQQETQYF	TGTGCTAGCAGCTTAGGACAGCAAGAGACCCAGTACTTC
TRBV7-4	NA	NA	TRBJ2-7	CASSPSFMSEQYF	TGTGCCAGCAGCCCCTCTTTTATGAGCGAGCAGTACTTC
TRBV7-8	TRBD2	NA	TRBJ2-7	CASSPLAGEGSYEQYF	TGTGCCAGCAGCCCTTTAGCGGGAGAGGGCTCCTACGAGCAGTACTTC